This T cell receptor (beta chain) was recorded in a study of identical twins. This CDR3 has 17 amino acids. Germline assignment: CDR1 SGHAT and CDR2 FQNNGV. Trimming at V came to 5 bases and at J to 6 bases, leaving 10 bases not matched to a gene. TCRdb itself ran the 5' RACE reads through MiXCR, one entry per CDR3 protein. The sample has more than 650,000 distinct CDR3 sequences, around 6.1% seen once; the top ten hold 1.5% to 2%. This clonotype was seen repeatedly, ten times or more. Sequenced material: naive T cells sorted from blood. The source is a man between 18 and 29 years old in good health. This rearrangement joins TRBV11-2 to TRBJ2-2; 12 bases are a match to TRBD2. CDR3 DNA: TGTGCCAGCAGCCGACTCAGACTAGCGGGAGACCCCGGGGAGCTGTTTTTT. It encodes CASSRLRLAGDPGELFF.